These 28 T cell receptor beta chains originate from one sample sequenced in a study of shared clonotypes between healthy human individuals (dated by TCRdb to 2020 to 2022). Library method: the immunoSEQ multiplex PCR assay. TCRdb carries this immuneACCESS record with in-frame sequences only. Its versions omit some clonotypes, under half of them owing to an unresolved V gene in the studies checked, with the rest unexplained. Here the sample has roughly 2.5 million clones; roughly nine tenths occur a single time. The ten biggest clones cover over 0.12% of the sample. The sample consisted of naive CD4+ T cells sorted from blood. According to the study, the label for this sample's cell subset or site signals: CD45RA+ positively selected. The receptors originated from a man aged 18 to 30 in good health.

The chain is built from TRBV28 and TRBJ1-6, with 7 bases matching TRBD1. J gave up 7 bases and V 5 bases, and 5 bases lay outside the gene matches. Germline V CDR1 and CDR2: MDHEN, SYDVKM. CDR3 length: 14 residues. The DNA of the CDR3 is TGTGCCAGCAGTGGGGGGACAGTCAATTCACCCCTCCACTTT. Amino acid sequence: CASSGGTVNSPLHF.

The table lists this clone with a count of one. The CDR3 nucleotides read TGTGCCTGGGGGGATGTGTACAATGAGCAGTTCTTC. This codes for CAWGDVYNEQFF. The chain links TRBV30 to TRBJ2-1; D ambiguous. Germline CDR1 is GTSNPN and CDR2 is SVGIG (reference sequence). Trimming took off 5 bases at V and 4 bases at J, with 9 bases between the two ends. The CDR3 is 12 amino acids.

The rearrangement uses TRBV5-8 and TRBJ2-3; 13 nucleotides match TRBD2. This CDR3 is 15 amino acids long. V gave up 10 bases and J gave up 2 bases; unmatched junction bases: 7. The germline CDR1 and CDR2 sequences are SGHTS and YDEGEE. CDR3 bases: TGTGCCCGAGCCGGACTAGCGGGAGTCACAGATACGCAGTATTTT. Translation gives CARAGLAGVTDTQYF. Full variable domain (remainder filled in from reference TRBV5-8 and TRBJ2-3): EAGVTQSPTHLIKTRGQQATLRCSPISGHTSVYWYQQALGLGLQFLLWYDEGEERNRGNFPPRFSGRQFPNYSSELNVNALELEDSALYLCARAGLAGVTDTQYFGPGTRLTVL.

This clone was seen a few times. V is TRBV21-1 and J is TRBJ2-7; the D call in the table, TRBD2, was not verified against the DNA. TRBV21-1 is annotated as a pseudogene. The CDR3 covers 16 residues. CDR3 in amino acids: CASSKEPSGLACEQYF. CDR3 sequence (DNA): TGTGCCAGCAGCAAGGAACCATCGGGACTAGCGTGCGAGCAGTACTTC.

The chain has TRBV18 and TRBJ2-7, with D unclear. From germline, CDR1 is KGHSH and CDR2 LQKENI. V lost 5 bases and J lost 4, with 18 bases in between. There are 15 residues in the CDR3. The CDR3 protein is CASSTPSTDRYEQYF. In DNA form, the CDR3 reads TGTGCCAGCTCAACTCCCTCCACCGATAGATACGAGCAGTACTTC. Drawing the rest from reference TRBV18 and TRBJ2-7, the complete variable domain is NAGVMQNPRHLVRRRGQEARLRCSPMKGHSHVYWYRQLPEEGLKFMVYLQKENIIDESGMPKERFSAEFPKEGPSILRIQQVVRGDSAAYFCASSTPSTDRYEQYFGPGTRLTVT.

In this sample, this clone turned up once. V and J are TRBV10-1 and TRBJ2-7, with D tentatively TRBD1 (6 bases). Germline V gene lookup returns CDR1 WNHNN and CDR2 SYGVQD (reference sequence). The CDR3 extends over 12 amino acids. Trimming took 11 bases from V and 7 from J, leaving 18 bases between them. CDR3 bases: TGCGCCTGGCGACAGGCCCCCGGGGAGCAGTACTTC. Translation: CAWRQAPGEQYF.

The genes are TRBV7-2 and TRBJ2-7, with 11 positions matching TRBD2. Germline CDR1 and CDR2: SGHTA and FQGNSA. CDR3 length: 15 amino acids. J gave up 2 bases and V 4 bases, and 4 bases lay outside the gene matches. The CDR3 DNA follows: TGTGCCAGCAGCTCTAGCGGGGGGCCTACCTACGAGCAGTACTTC. As protein: CASSSSGGPTYEQYF.

A word on this clone: Other nucleotide sequences from this sample produce the same CDR3. The V gene is TRBV5-6, the J gene TRBJ2-3; D remains ambiguous. The CDR3 covers 11 residues. Per the germline V gene, CDR1 is SGHDT and CDR2 is YYEEEE. V gave up 1 base and J gave up 5 bases, with 2 bases separating them. The CDR3 DNA sequence: TGTGCCAGCAGCTTGTTAGATACGCAGTATTTT. This codes for CASSLLDTQYF.

The chain combines TRBV2 with TRBJ2-3; TRBD1 might be the D (6 bases). Germline V gene lookup returns CDR1 SNHLY and CDR2 FYNNEI. Trimming stripped 7 bases from V and 2 bases from J, with 19 bases between. The CDR3 covers 16 residues. The CDR3 reads CASTYRDPGTTDTQYF. The DNA for the CDR3 is TGTGCCAGCACCTACAGGGACCCGGGGACCACAGATACGCAGTATTTT. The full variable domain, with the rest looked up from reference TRBV2 and TRBJ2-3, is EPEVTQTPSHQVTQMGQEVILRCVPISNHLYFYWYRQILGQKVEFLVSFYNNEISEKSEIFDDQFSVERPDGSNFTLKIRSTKLEDSAMYFCASTYRDPGTTDTQYFGPGTRLTVL.

The V call is TRBV6-6, the J call TRBJ1-1; 7 positions match TRBD1. The CDR3 sequence is 15 residues long. The germline CDR1 and CDR2 sequences are MNHNY and SVGAGI (reference sequence). The V segment lost 11 bases and the J segment 1 base; nucleotides outside the gene matches: 13. The CDR3 DNA reads as TGTGCCGGAACTCGTCTGGGACAGCCGAACACTGAAGCTTTCTTT. This translates into CAGTRLGQPNTEAFF.

This chain links TRBV6-1 with TRBJ1-2; 7 bases line up with TRBD1. Trimming at V came to 1 base and at J to 4 bases, leaving 6 bases not matched to a gene. Germline V gives CDR1 MNHNS, CDR2 SASEGT. The CDR3 is made up of 15 amino acids. CDR3 DNA: TGTGCCAGCAGTGAAGGGGCAGGGGGAGTCTATGGCTACACCTTC. Its protein product is CASSEGAGGVYGYTF.

V gene TRBV19 combines with J gene TRBJ2-7; tentatively, D is TRBD1 (6 bases). Germline CDR1 is LNHDA and CDR2 is SQIVND (reference sequence). This CDR3 is built from 12 residues. Deletions cut 9 bases from V and 1 base from J, with 10 bases between. The CDR3 region has the DNA TGTGCCAGAAGAAGGGGGTCCTACGAGCAGTACTTC. Translating gives CARRRGSYEQYF.

The genes are TRBV5-6 and TRBJ1-2; no reliable D call. Looked up from germline, CDR1 is SGHDT and CDR2 is YYEEEE. With 0 bases removed from V and 8 bases from J, the gap between germline ends came to 11 bases. The CDR3 is 13 amino acids. The CDR3 nucleotides read TGTGCCAGCAGCTTGGGTCGGGAAAAGGGCTACACCTTC. This encodes CASSLGREKGYTF.

The rearrangement uses TRBV11-2 and TRBJ2-7, with D unclear. Per the germline V gene, CDR1 is SGHAT and CDR2 is FQNNGV. Trimming pared 0 bases from V and 3 bases from J, leaving 12 bases between. The CDR3 length is 15 residues. The CDR3 is CASSLDTGPIYEQYF. In nucleotides, the CDR3 is TGTGCCAGCAGCTTAGATACGGGTCCTATCTACGAGCAGTACTTC.

This chain uses TRBV5-4 with TRBJ2-1; perhaps TRBD2 as D (6 bases). This CDR3 has 15 residues. Germline CDR1 and CDR2: SGHNT and YYREEE (reference sequence). Trimming shortened V by 4 bases and J by 4 bases, and 15 bases separated the two germline ends. This CDR3 is CASSVPSAMYNEQFF. The CDR3 region has the DNA TGTGCCAGCAGCGTACCTAGCGCTATGTACAATGAGCAGTTCTTC. Complete variable domain (other parts from reference TRBV5-4 and TRBJ2-1): ETGVTQSPTHLIKTRGQQVTLRCSSQSGHNTVSWYQQALGQGPQFIFQYYREEENGRGNFPPRFSGLQFPNYSSELNVNALELDDSALYLCASSVPSAMYNEQFFGPGTRLTVL.

In nucleotides, the CDR3 is TGTGCCAGCAGTTTTATGAGAGAGACCCAGTACTTC. Amino acids: CASSFMRETQYF. V is TRBV28 and J is TRBJ2-5; D is ambiguous. This CDR3 contains 12 residues. The ends were cut back, 3 bases at V and 4 bases at J, with 6 bases in the middle. CDR1 and CDR2 from the germline V gene are MDHEN and SYDVKM. Variable domain in full (rest from reference TRBV28 and TRBJ2-5): DVKVTQSSRYLVKRTGEKVFLECVQDMDHENMFWYRQDPGLGLRLIYFSYDVKMKEKGDIPEGYSVSREKKERFSLILESASTNQTSMYLCASSFMRETQYFGPGTRLLVL.

As concerns this clone: Other DNA sequences within the sample encode an identical CDR3. The chain links TRBV20-1 to TRBJ2-7; no firm D call. V lost 6 bases and J lost 1, with 7 bases in between. CDR3 length: 11 residues. Germline values: CDR1 DFQATT, CDR2 SNEGSKA (reference sequence). Here the CDR3 DNA reads TGCAGTGCCTCCGGTTCCTACGAGCAGTACTTC. Encoded protein: CSASGSYEQYF.

V gene TRBV6-5 combines with J gene TRBJ1-1, with 7 bases identical to TRBD1. The CDR3 spans 12 residues. The trim removed 2 bases at V and 11 bases at J, leaving 5 bases unmatched. The germline gives CDR1 MNHEY, CDR2 SVGAGI. The CDR3 spells CASSYTGTEAFF. The CDR3 DNA is TGTGCCAGCAGTTACACCGGGACAGAGGCTTTCTTT.

This sequence joins TRBV4-1 and TRBJ1-4, with unresolved D. Trimming shortened V by 2 bases and J by 5 bases, and 9 bases separated the two germline ends. This CDR3 comprises 14 residues. Germline values: CDR1 MGHRA, CDR2 YSYEKL. The CDR3 loop reads CASSQNPANEKLFF. The CDR3 nucleotides are TGCGCCAGCAGCCAAAACCCCGCAAATGAAAAACTGTTTTTT.

V gene TRBV7-9 combines with J gene TRBJ1-1; a possible D gene is TRBD1 (5 bases). The CDR3 is 14 amino acids. Per germline, CDR1 SEHNR and CDR2 FQNEAQ (reference sequence). Trimming shortened V by 3 bases and J by 2 bases, and 10 bases separated the two germline ends. In DNA, the CDR3 is TGTGCCAGCAGCTTCAGGGAAAGAAACACTGAAGCTTTCTTT. Translating gives CASSFRERNTEAFF.

The chain couples TRBV4-1 to TRBJ2-1; tentative D call: TRBD2 (6 bases). The CDR3 runs 16 residues. Trimming removed 0 bases from V and 9 bases from J, with 18 bases in between. Germline CDR1 is MGHRA and CDR2 is YSYEKL. DNA for the CDR3: TGCGCCAGCAGCCAAGATTCGGCTAGCGTGAGGACTGAGCAGTTCTTC. This translates into CASSQDSASVRTEQFF.

The rearrangement links TRBV9 to TRBJ2-1; 7 nucleotides match TRBD2. Unmatched junction bases numbered 8, after V lost 0 bases and J lost 2 bases. The CDR3 spans 17 residues. Germline CDR1 and CDR2: SGDLS and YYNGEE. This chain's CDR3 is CASSVAGNGGAYNEQFF. In DNA, the CDR3 is TGTGCCAGCAGCGTAGCTGGAAATGGGGGGGCCTACAATGAGCAGTTCTTC.

The chain uses TRBV4-1 and TRBJ2-1; D uncertain. The CDR3 consists of 16 residues. The V end was cut by 0 bases, the J end by 1 base, with 10 bases between. Germline values: CDR1 MGHRA, CDR2 YSYEKL. CDR3 nucleotides: TGCGCCAGCAGCCAAGACATAGGGTTATCCTACAATGAGCAGTTCTTC. This encodes CASSQDIGLSYNEQFF.

J is TRBJ2-1 and V is TRBV10-3, with no clear D. This CDR3 is 12 amino acids long. Germline V CDR1 and CDR2: ENHRY, SYGVKD. Trimming removed 2 bases at V and 2 bases at J, with 1 base between. The CDR3 loop is CAISETYNEQFF. As DNA, the CDR3 is TGTGCCATCAGTGAGACCTACAATGAGCAGTTCTTC.

The rearrangement links TRBV6-6 to TRBJ2-3, with 7 bases identical to TRBD1. V trimming: 2 bases; J trimming: 4 bases; junction bases outside the gene matches: 6. CDR3 size: 15 residues. From germline, CDR1 is MNHNY and CDR2 SVGAGI (reference sequence). CDR3 sequence reads: CASSYTGEISDTQYF. Here the CDR3 DNA reads TGTGCCAGCAGTTACACAGGGGAAATATCAGATACGCAGTATTTT.

The chain has TRBV28 and TRBJ2-1; 9 nucleotides agree with TRBD2. CDR1 is MDHEN and CDR2 is SYDVKM in the germline V gene. Trimming took 5 bases from V and 7 from J; bases not matched to a gene: 9. The CDR3 spans 15 residues. The CDR3 region has the DNA TGTGCCAGCAGTGCCGGGACTAGCATGAGGAATGAGCAGTTCTTC. This sequence encodes CASSAGTSMRNEQFF.

This clone occurred once. The chain carries TRBV7-9 and TRBJ2-5, with 7 positions matching TRBD1. This CDR3 comprises 18 residues. Germline values: CDR1 SEHNR, CDR2 FQNEAQ (reference sequence). With V trimmed by 4 bases and J by 0 bases, 14 bases remained unmatched. DNA for the CDR3: TGTGCCAGCAGCTCCCTTCTTCCGGGACAGAGAAACCAAGAGACCCAGTACTTC. Translation: CASSSLLPGQRNQETQYF.

The J gene is TRBJ1-2, the V gene TRBV6-6, with D possibly being TRBD1 (5 bases). Looked up from germline, CDR1 is MNHNY and CDR2 is SVGAGI (reference sequence). The CDR3 covers 14 residues. Deletions cut 5 bases from V and 4 bases from J, with 14 bases between. The CDR3 region is CASSTGPPTYGYTF. CDR3 nucleotide sequence: TGTGCCAGCAGTACAGGACCCCCGACCTATGGCTACACCTTC.